A selection of T cell receptor beta chains follows, all from one sample in a study of blood T cells in healthy people across ages. TCRdb reprocessed the 5' RACE reads via MiXCR and lists one record per CDR3 protein. Of 1.5 million or so distinct CDR3 sequences listed, approximately 40% are singletons. The sample taken for sequencing was blood. Receptor source: a woman aged 18-29 years in good health. Each CDR3 is given with its conserved first and last residue.

V,length,J,CDR3
TRBV7-2,15,TRBJ1-4,CASSRRQGSNEKLFF
TRBV2,16,TRBJ1-2,CASTKTRGGSDYGYTF
TRBV5-1,15,TRBJ2-5,CASSLAGSRKETQYF
TRBV5-1,14,TRBJ2-3,CASSLSLNTDTQYF
TRBV20-1,12,TRBJ1-1,CSAAQPNTEAFF
TRBV29-1,15,TRBJ2-7,CSVVRTGKNPYEQYF
TRBV24-1,16,TRBJ2-3,CATSDLTVVGTDTQYF
TRBV5-1,13,TRBJ2-6,CASSDVGANVLTF
TRBV3-1,13,TRBJ2-5,CASRTSGDNEQYF
TRBV29-1,13,TRBJ1-2,CSVEDPAFYGYTF
TRBV20-1,18,TRBJ2-7,CSARGPIPASGSSYEQYF
TRBV21-1,16,TRBJ1-3,CASSKNQRGQGNTIYF
TRBV6-1,10,TRBJ1-1,CASADTEAFF
TRBV5-4,16,TRBJ2-1,CASSWGPGGGYNEQFF
TRBV20-1,17,TRBJ1-1,CSAREEGTKVGSTEAFF
TRBV5-1,15,TRBJ2-3,CASSPGTFLGGTQYF
TRBV28,13,TRBJ1-2,CASSRGRRYGHTF
TRBV29-1,16,TRBJ2-7,CSAALWGQGKDYEQYF
TRBV27,12,TRBJ1-2,CASSPPGGHYTF
TRBV5-6,15,TRBJ2-7,CASRPLAGVSYEQYF
TRBV2,15,TRBJ1-5,CASSSPDRGFQPQHF
TRBV5-1,16,TRBJ2-1,CASSSATSGSVNEQFF
TRBV28,15,TRBJ2-7,CVSSHSGGGSYEQYF
TRBV20-1,13,TRBJ2-7,CSGKGAWEYEQYF
TRBV18,15,TRBJ2-5,CASSRSWGHQETQYF
TRBV7-9,15,TRBJ2-5,CAGSRLAGTQETQYF
TRBV12-3/TRBV12-4,18,TRBJ2-1,CASSPYGPAGAIFDEQFF
TRBV5-1,15,TRBJ1-5,CASSEGGSSNQPQHF
TRBV15,18,TRBJ2-1,CATSAPGDFSSSYNEQFF
TRBV2,12,TRBJ2-7,CASSAEVAGQYF
TRBV20-1,20,TRBJ2-1,CSARDFSGTSGGSSYNEQFF
TRBV21-1,19,TRBJ2-5,CASSSLNPPGTHKRQVQYF
TRBV29-1,19,TRBJ2-1,CSVERGAGGPAWSYNEQFF
TRBV7-8,15,TRBJ2-1,CASRILRDSYNEQFF
TRBV20-1,15,TRBJ2-3,CSAPTSGRAADTQYF
TRBV9,12,TRBJ2-4,CASSGGKNIQYF
TRBV4-1,15,TRBJ2-2,CASSHETLITGELFF
TRBV20-1,14,TRBJ2-1,CSAPGDRGHNEQFF
TRBV12-3/TRBV12-4,13,TRBJ1-6,CASSFGINSPLHF
TRBV7-7,15,TRBJ2-1,CASSPYRGSYNEQFF
TRBV14,13,TRBJ2-3,CASSPRGSDTQYF
TRBV7-8,16,-,CASSLSGTPIYNEQYF
TRBV20-1,14,TRBJ1-5,CSALDVSSNQPQHF